This T cell receptor (beta chain) was profiled in a study of identical twins. The CDR3 contains 18 residues. The germline V gene encodes CDR1 SGHRS and CDR2 YFSETQ. V dropped 6 bases and J dropped 3; count of bases not matched to a gene: 14. Each CDR3 protein gets one entry after TCRdb re-called the 5' RACE reads with MiXCR. Of about 150,000 distinct CDR3 sequences in the sample, around 3.5% were seen once. Remarks on this clonotype: As yet, its antigen is unknown.

General study results and limits: Rather than following the same donors, the conclusions depended on cross-sectional statistical analysis.

The source material was memory T cells sorted from blood. The sequence came from a man between 18 and 29 years old in good health. V gene TRBV5-1 combines with J gene TRBJ2-5, with 13 nucleotides matching TRBD2. CDR3 sequence (DNA): TGCGCCAGCACTATTGGTCTACTAGCGGGAGGGGAGGAAGAGACCCAGTACTTC. This encodes CASTIGLLAGGEEETQYF. Full variable domain (rest looked up from reference TRBV5-1 and TRBJ2-5): KAGVTQTPRYLIKTRGQQVTLSCSPISGHRSVSWYQQTPGQGLQFLFEYFSETQRNKGNFPGRFSGRQFSNSRSEMNVSTLELGDSALYLCASTIGLLAGGEEETQYFGPGTRLLVL.